This T cell receptor beta chain was retrieved from a study of cytomegalovirus exposure and HLA in healthy donors. Study-wide context: Per a later analysis, the approximately 600 first-cohort and 100 to 150 validation repertoires shared one platform. Findings and limits, study-wide: Specific recognition of CMV antigens was confirmed in vitro for a few chains (all CMV-associated). Diagnosis of cytomegalovirus status made by the classifier reportedly showed high specificity and sensitivity. Cytomegalovirus-associated status was assigned to 164 TCR beta chains.

Deletions cut 4 bases from V and 2 bases from J, with 11 bases between. The CDR3 spans 14 residues. Germline values: CDR1 LNHDA, CDR2 SQIVND (reference sequence). The data were produced by immunoSEQ multiplex PCR, yet TCRdb's version contains in-frame clones alone and is incomplete. The repertoire includes about 82,000 clones, 85% to 95% of them detected once, and over 0.65% sits in the top ten. A word on this clone: The antigen remains unidentified.

The material sequenced was PBMCs. The TCR sequence derives from a man aged 18 to 30 in good health and CMV-seronegative. The chain has TRBV19 and TRBJ1-1; a possible D gene is TRBD1 (6 bases). The CDR3 loop is CASSTDRHNTEAFF. In DNA form, the CDR3 reads TGTGCCAGTAGTACGGACAGACATAACACTGAAGCTTTCTTT. Supplemented by reference TRBV19 and TRBJ1-1, the full variable domain reads DGGITQSPKYLFRKEGQNVTLSCEQNLNHDAMYWYRQDPGQGLRLIYYSQIVNDFQKGDIAEGYSVSREKKESFPLTVTSAQKNPTAFYLCASSTDRHNTEAFFGQGTRLTVV.